Included here is one TCR beta chain sequence, with context. The target antigen is unknown. The data derive from a study of CD8 T cells in ankylosing spondylitis. V shed 0 bases and J 1 base; nucleotides not matched to a gene: 5. The CDR3 totals 17 residues. TCRdb analysed the 5' RACE reads with MiXCR anew, one entry per CDR3 protein. Seen here are 700,000 or so distinct CDR3 sequences, around 19% observed once, and the top ten hold approximately 18%. The study, taken as a whole, reports: The clones that were linked to disease were reported to be significantly enriched in matched synovial fluid samples from ankylosing spondylitis patients. Ankylosing spondylitis blood seemed to carry a telltale TCR beta motif made of under 10 highly homologous variants.

This TCR derives from a male donor with ankylosing spondylitis. Sequencing input: blood, either unsorted or a sorted T cell fraction (not recorded which). This chain links TRBV12-3 or TRBV12-4 with TRBJ2-2; 7 positions match TRBD2. In DNA form, the CDR3 reads TGTGCCAGCAGTTTAGCGGGTCTAGCGGTGAACACCGGGGAGCTGTTTTTT. Its protein product is CASSLAGLAVNTGELFF.